In its sample, the clone carrying this T cell receptor (beta chain) was seen a few times. Germline lookup yields CDR1 SEHNR and CDR2 FQNEAQ (reference sequence). There are 15 residues in the CDR3. Trimming shortened V by 1 base and J by 1 base, and 9 bases separated the two germline ends. This specimen comes from a study of cytomegalovirus exposure and HLA in healthy donors. The PCR ran on 60 Vbeta and 13 Jbeta primers. TCRdb's copy holds only in-frame clones and misses some; the assay was immunoSEQ multiplex PCR. The sample lists under 200,000 clones, around 83% occurring once. Sequenced sample: PBMCs. The rearrangement joins TRBV7-9 to TRBJ2-3; a weak D match, TRBD2 (6 bases). The receptor was derived from a man aged 35-49 years in good health and CMV-seropositive. In DNA, the CDR3 is TGTGCCAGCAGCTTAGGAGGAGGGCGCACAGATACGCAGTATTTT. Amino acids: CASSLGGGRTDTQYF.